The 18 T cell receptor beta chains presented below share a single source sample, sequenced in a study of OX40 agonist ivuxolimab in advanced cancers. The table came from immunoSEQ multiplex PCR; TCRdb's copy has only in-frame clones and leaves some out. The sample lists about 99,000 clones, more than 85% occurring once. Sequencing was performed on CD4+ or CD8+ T cells sorted from blood, taken in a trial of the OX40 agonist ivuxolimab. The receptors were gathered from an adult with an advanced solid tumor such as melanoma, head and neck, liver or kidney cancer.

V gene TRBV7-9 combines with J gene TRBJ2-1; 11 positions match TRBD2. CDR3 length: 14 residues. V dropped 4 bases and J dropped 7; count of bases not matched to a gene: 3. Germline V lookup: CDR1 SEHNR, CDR2 FQNEAQ (reference sequence). CDR3 in DNA: TGTGCCAGCAGCTCGCTAGCGGGAGGAAATGAGCAGTTCTTC. Its translation is CASSSLAGGNEQFF.

In its sample, this clone was seen a few times. The rearrangement links TRBV5-1 to TRBJ2-7, with D unresolved. The V end lost 0 bases, the J end lost 6 bases, and 10 bases lay between the germline ends. CDR1 SGHRS and CDR2 YFSETQ come from the germline V gene. This CDR3 has 13 residues. CDR3: CASSLGGPGEQYF. The CDR3 DNA is TGCGCCAGCAGCTTGGGTGGGCCAGGCGAGCAGTACTTC.

CDR3 in DNA: TGTGCCAGCAGCTCAGACAGGTTCTATGGCTACACCTTC. Protein product: CASSSDRFYGYTF. This chain uses TRBV7-2 with TRBJ1-2, with TRBD1 as a possible D gene (6 bases). The ends were cut back, 4 bases at V and 4 bases at J, with 10 bases in the middle. This CDR3 contains 13 residues. Germline V CDR1 and CDR2: SGHTA, FQGNSA.

CDR3 in DNA: TGCGCCAGCAGCCCAGGGACAGGGGGCGACCGCCAAGCTTTCTTT. This translates into CASSPGTGGDRQAFF. The chain employs TRBV5-1 and TRBJ1-1; 12 bases are shared with TRBD1. V shed 4 bases and J 9 bases; nucleotides not matched to a gene: 10. This CDR3 spans 15 amino acids. Germline CDR1 is SGHRS and CDR2 is YFSETQ.

The rearrangement uses TRBV7-2 and TRBJ2-7, with 10 positions matching TRBD1. Germline-derived CDR1 and CDR2 are SGHTA and FQGNSA. The CDR3 has 18 residues. Losses at the gene ends were 0 bases for V and 4 bases for J; bases not matched to a gene: 12. For the CDR3, the DNA is TGTGCCAGCAGCTTAGCAACAACCGGGACAGGGGTCGGGTACGAGCAGTACTTC. It yields the protein CASSLATTGTGVGYEQYF. The whole variable domain, remainder taken from reference TRBV7-2 and TRBJ2-7, is GAGVSQSPSNKVTEKGKDVELRCDPISGHTALYWYRQSLGQGLEFLIYFQGNSAPDKSGLPSDRFSAERTGGSVSTLTIQRTQQEDSAVYLCASSLATTGTGVGYEQYFGPGTRLTVT.

This sequence joins TRBV7-2 and TRBJ1-5; D not certain. CDR3 size: 14 residues. V was shortened by 1 base and J by 4 bases, with 8 bases between the two germline ends. Germline CDR1 SGHTA, CDR2 FQGNSA. The CDR3 region has the DNA TGTGCCAGCAGCTTAGACTCCGGGAATCAGCCCCAGCATTTT. This codes for CASSLDSGNQPQHF.

The V and J genes are TRBV27 and TRBJ1-2, with D possibly TRBD1 on 5 matching bases. Germline assignment: CDR1 MNHEY and CDR2 SMNVEV (reference sequence). This CDR3 is built from 14 residues. Trimming took 4 bases from V and 2 from J, leaving 11 bases between them. The CDR3 is CASSSGRGNYGYTF. The CDR3 nucleotides are TGTGCCAGCAGTTCTGGCCGGGGGAACTATGGCTACACCTTC.

This clone appeared a single time. This chain links TRBV6-5 with TRBJ2-7; 11 positions agree with TRBD1. The CDR3 contains 14 residues. V shed 5 bases, J shed 6 bases, and the junction held 6 bases outside the gene matches. Germline assignment: CDR1 MNHEY and CDR2 SVGAGI. CDR3 protein: CASSTGTGGGEQYF. The CDR3 DNA reads TGTGCCAGCAGTACGGGGACAGGGGGAGGCGAGCAGTACTTC.

This chain uses TRBV5-1 with TRBJ2-7; TRBD1 matches 11 bases. CDR1 is SGHRS, CDR2 YFSETQ, per germline. Losses at the gene ends were 5 bases for V and 0 bases for J; bases not matched to a gene: 10. The CDR3 contains 17 residues. The CDR3 nucleotides are TGCGCCAGCAGTCCTGGGACAGGGGGACTCAGCTCCTACGAGCAGTACTTC. Its protein product is CASSPGTGGLSSYEQYF.

The chain uses TRBV11-2 and TRBJ2-5, with a possible D match to TRBD1 (6 bases). Germline CDR1 and CDR2: SGHAT and FQNNGV. V lost 5 bases, J lost 5 bases, and 24 bases lay in between. The CDR3 spans 17 residues. The chain's CDR3 is CASSPRPGVADWETQYF. In DNA form, the CDR3 reads TGTGCCAGCAGCCCAAGGCCAGGGGTGGCGGATTGGGAGACCCAGTACTTC.

This sequence joins TRBV19 and TRBJ1-1; D is possibly TRBD1 (5 bases). The CDR3 has 13 amino acids. Trimming took off 7 bases at V and 4 bases at J, with 13 bases between the two ends. The germline CDR1 and CDR2 sequences are LNHDA and SQIVND (reference sequence). The chain's CDR3 is CASIGAGLTEAFF. CDR3 nucleotides: TGTGCCAGTATCGGAGCAGGGCTCACTGAAGCTTTCTTT.

The J gene is TRBJ2-2, the V gene TRBV5-4; 9 bases map to TRBD1. The CDR3 contains 15 residues. Germline V gene data show CDR1 as SGHNT and CDR2 as YYREEE (reference sequence). V lost 4 bases and J lost 1; bases outside the gene matches: 2. CDR3 protein: CASSRQGVNTGELFF. As DNA, the CDR3 is TGTGCCAGCAGCCGACAGGGGGTGAACACCGGGGAGCTGTTTTTT.

The chain carries TRBV4-2 and TRBJ1-2; D unclear. V was cut by 0 bases and J by 8 bases, with 13 bases left in between. This CDR3 contains 14 residues. The germline V gene encodes CDR1 LGHNA and CDR2 YNFKEQ. The CDR3 reads CASSQDLARGGYTF. In DNA, the CDR3 is TGTGCCAGCAGCCAAGATCTGGCCAGAGGAGGCTACACCTTC.

The chain combines TRBV2 with TRBJ2-1; 8 nucleotides agree with TRBD2. The germline CDR1 and CDR2 sequences are SNHLY and FYNNEI. Germline trimming cut 7 bases from V and 2 bases from J; bases unmatched to any gene: 4. The CDR3 contains 14 residues. The CDR3 sequence: CASIWREAYNEQFF. DNA for the CDR3: TGTGCCAGCATATGGCGGGAGGCCTACAATGAGCAGTTCTTC.

The gene calls are TRBV5-1 and TRBJ2-3; perhaps D is TRBD1 or TRBD2 (6 bases each). V was trimmed by 7 bases and J by 1 base, leaving 10 bases between them. Germline lookup yields CDR1 SGHRS and CDR2 YFSETQ. The CDR3 is 13 amino acids. The CDR3 spells CASSRGGTDTQYF. CDR3 DNA sequence: TGCGCCAGCTCTAGGGGGGGCACAGATACGCAGTATTTT. Full variable domain (missing parts from reference TRBV5-1 and TRBJ2-3): KAGVTQTPRYLIKTRGQQVTLSCSPISGHRSVSWYQQTPGQGLQFLFEYFSETQRNKGNFPGRFSGRQFSNSRSEMNVSTLELGDSALYLCASSRGGTDTQYFGPGTRLTVL.

This sequence joins TRBV5-1 and TRBJ1-4; 9 bases align to TRBD1. The germline V gene has CDR1 SGHRS and CDR2 YFSETQ. V gave up 3 bases and J gave up 8 bases; unmatched junction bases: 8. This CDR3 is 15 amino acids long. CDR3 in DNA: TGCGCCAGCAGCTCCAACAGGGGGCAAGGGGAAAAACTGTTTTTT. This encodes CASSSNRGQGEKLFF.

CDR3: CASSQLSGTYNEQFF. The CDR3, as DNA: TGCGCCAGCAGCCAGCTCTCAGGGACCTACAATGAGCAGTTCTTC. The gene calls are TRBV5-1 and TRBJ2-1, with D maybe TRBD1 (5 bases). V was cut by 4 bases and J by 2 bases, with 13 bases left in between. CDR3 length: 15 residues. CDR1 and CDR2 from the germline V gene are SGHRS and YFSETQ.

The chain joins TRBV2 to TRBJ2-7, with D unclear. Germline CDR1 is SNHLY and CDR2 is FYNNEI. The CDR3 contains 13 residues. V gave up 6 bases and J gave up 5 bases, with 14 bases separating them. The CDR3 reads CASSGSWADEQYF. The CDR3 bases are TGTGCCAGCAGCGGATCTTGGGCCGACGAGCAGTACTTC.